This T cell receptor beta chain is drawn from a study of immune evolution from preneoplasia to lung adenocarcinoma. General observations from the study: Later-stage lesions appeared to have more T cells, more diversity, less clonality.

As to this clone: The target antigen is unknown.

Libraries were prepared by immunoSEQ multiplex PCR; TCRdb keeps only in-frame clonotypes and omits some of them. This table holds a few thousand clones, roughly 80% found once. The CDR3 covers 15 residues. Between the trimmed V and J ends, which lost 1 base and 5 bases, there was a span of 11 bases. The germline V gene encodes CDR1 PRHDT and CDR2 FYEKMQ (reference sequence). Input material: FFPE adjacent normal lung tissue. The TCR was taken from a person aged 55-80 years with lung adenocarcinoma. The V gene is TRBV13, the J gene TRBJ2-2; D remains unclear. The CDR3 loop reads CASSLDGGQTGELFF. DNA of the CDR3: TGTGCCAGCAGCTTAGATGGCGGCCAAACCGGGGAGCTGTTTTTT.